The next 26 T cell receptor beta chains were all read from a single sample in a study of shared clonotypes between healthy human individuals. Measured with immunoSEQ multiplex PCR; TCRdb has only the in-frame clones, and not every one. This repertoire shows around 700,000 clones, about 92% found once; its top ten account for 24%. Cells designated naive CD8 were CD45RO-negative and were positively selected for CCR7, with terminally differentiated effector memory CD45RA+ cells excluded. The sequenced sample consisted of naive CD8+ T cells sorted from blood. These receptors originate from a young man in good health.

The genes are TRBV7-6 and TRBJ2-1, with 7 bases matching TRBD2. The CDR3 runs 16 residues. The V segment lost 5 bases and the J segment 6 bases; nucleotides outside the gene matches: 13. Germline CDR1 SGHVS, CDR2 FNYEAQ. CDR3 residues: CASSQTAVIAGNEQFF. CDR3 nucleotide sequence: TGTGCCAGCAGCCAAACTGCCGTGATAGCGGGCAATGAGCAGTTCTTC. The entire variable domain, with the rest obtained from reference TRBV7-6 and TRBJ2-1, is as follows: GAGVSQSPRYKVTKRGQDVALRCDPISGHVSLYWYRQALGQGPEFLTYFNYEAQQDKSGLPNDRFSAERPEGSISTLTIQRTEQRDSAMYRCASSQTAVIAGNEQFFGPGTRLTVL.

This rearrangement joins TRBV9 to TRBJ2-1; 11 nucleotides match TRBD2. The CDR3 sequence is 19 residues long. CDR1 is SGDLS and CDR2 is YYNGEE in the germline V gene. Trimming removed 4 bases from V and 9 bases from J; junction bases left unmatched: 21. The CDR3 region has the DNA TGTGCCAGCAGCCCTTACCGAACTGCCGTAGCGGGAGGGGATGCTGAGCAGTTCTTC. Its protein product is CASSPYRTAVAGGDAEQFF.

CDR3 protein: CASREENTEAFF. DNA of the CDR3: TGTGCCTCCCGTGAGGAGAACACTGAAGCTTTCTTT. The chain recombines TRBV30 with TRBJ1-1; D call uncertain. V shed 7 bases and J shed 1 base, with 10 bases lying between them. The CDR3 has 12 residues. In germline, CDR1 is GTSNPN, CDR2 SVGIG (reference sequence).

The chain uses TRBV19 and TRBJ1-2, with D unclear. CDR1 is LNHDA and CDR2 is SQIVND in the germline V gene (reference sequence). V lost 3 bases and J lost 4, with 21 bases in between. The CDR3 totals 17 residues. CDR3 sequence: CASSIRNLMTNVYGYTF. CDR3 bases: TGTGCCAGTAGTATTCGGAACTTAATGACGAATGTCTATGGCTACACCTTC.

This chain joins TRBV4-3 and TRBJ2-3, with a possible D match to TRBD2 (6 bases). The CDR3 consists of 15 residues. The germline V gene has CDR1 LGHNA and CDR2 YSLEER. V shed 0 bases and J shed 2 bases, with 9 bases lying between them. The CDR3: CASSQEEGLTDTQYF. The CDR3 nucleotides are TGCGCCAGCAGCCAAGAGGAGGGTCTCACAGATACGCAGTATTTT.

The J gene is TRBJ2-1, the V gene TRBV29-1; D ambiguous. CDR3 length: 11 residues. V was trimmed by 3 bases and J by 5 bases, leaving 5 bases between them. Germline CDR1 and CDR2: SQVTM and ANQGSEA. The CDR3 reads CSVEADNEQFF. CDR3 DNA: TGCAGCGTTGAGGCCGACAATGAGCAGTTCTTC.

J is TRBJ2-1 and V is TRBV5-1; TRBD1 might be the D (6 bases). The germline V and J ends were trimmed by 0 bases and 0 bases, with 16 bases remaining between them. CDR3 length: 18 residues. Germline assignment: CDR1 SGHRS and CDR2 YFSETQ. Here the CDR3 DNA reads TGCGCCAGCAGCTTGGAAACGGGACAAGGCAGCTCCTACAATGAGCAGTTCTTC. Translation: CASSLETGQGSSYNEQFF.

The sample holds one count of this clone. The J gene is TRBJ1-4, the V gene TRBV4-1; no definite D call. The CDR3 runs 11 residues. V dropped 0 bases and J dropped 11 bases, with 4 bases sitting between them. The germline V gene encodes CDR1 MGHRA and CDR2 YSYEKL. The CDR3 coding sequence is TGCGCCAGCAGCCAAGAAGACAAACTGTTTTTT. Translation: CASSQEDKLFF.

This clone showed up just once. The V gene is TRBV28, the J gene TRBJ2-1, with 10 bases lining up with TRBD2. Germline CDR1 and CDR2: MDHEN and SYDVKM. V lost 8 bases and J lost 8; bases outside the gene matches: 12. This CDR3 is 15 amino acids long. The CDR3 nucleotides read TGTGCCAGCGCCTACCCTAGCGGGAGAGGGGATGAGCAGTTCTTC. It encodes CASAYPSGRGDEQFF.

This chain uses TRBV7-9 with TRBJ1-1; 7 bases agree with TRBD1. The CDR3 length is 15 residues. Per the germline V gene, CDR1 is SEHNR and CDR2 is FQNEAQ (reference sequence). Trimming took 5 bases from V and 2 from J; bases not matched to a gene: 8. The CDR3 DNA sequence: TGTGCCAGCAGCGGACATCGACAGGGAAACACTGAAGCTTTCTTT. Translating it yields CASSGHRQGNTEAFF.

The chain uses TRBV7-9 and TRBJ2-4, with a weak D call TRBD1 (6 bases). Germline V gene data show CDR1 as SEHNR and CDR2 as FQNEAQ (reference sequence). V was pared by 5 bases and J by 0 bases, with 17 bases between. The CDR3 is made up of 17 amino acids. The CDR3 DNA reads TGTGCCAGCAGCCCCGAGGACAGACCGCCAGCCAAAAACATTCAGTACTTC. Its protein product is CASSPEDRPPAKNIQYF.

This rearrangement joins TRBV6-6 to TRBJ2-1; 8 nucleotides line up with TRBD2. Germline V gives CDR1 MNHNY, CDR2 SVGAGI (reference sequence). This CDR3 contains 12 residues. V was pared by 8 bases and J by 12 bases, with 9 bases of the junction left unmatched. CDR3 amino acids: CASRGGPLRQFF. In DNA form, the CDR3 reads TGTGCCAGCCGGGGGGGGCCCTTACGGCAGTTCTTC.

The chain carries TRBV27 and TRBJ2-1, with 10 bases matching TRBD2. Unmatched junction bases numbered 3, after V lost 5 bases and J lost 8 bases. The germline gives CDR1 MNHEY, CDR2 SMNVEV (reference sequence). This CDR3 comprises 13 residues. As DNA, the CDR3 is TGTGCCAGCAGTAGGGGGACTAGCGATGAGCAGTTCTTC. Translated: CASSRGTSDEQFF.

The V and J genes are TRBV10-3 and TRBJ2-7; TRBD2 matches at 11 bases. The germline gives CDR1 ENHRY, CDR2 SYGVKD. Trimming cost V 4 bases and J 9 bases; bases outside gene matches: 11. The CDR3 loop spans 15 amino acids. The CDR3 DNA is TGTGCCATCAGTGCATCCACTAGCGGGGGTACTGGGCAGTACTTC. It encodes CAISASTSGGTGQYF.

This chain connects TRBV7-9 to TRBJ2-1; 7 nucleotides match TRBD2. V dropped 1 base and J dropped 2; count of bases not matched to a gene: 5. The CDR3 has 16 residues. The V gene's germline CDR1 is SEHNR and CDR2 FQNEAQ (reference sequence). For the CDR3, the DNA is TGTGCCAGCAGCTTAGGAACTAGCGCGACCTACAATGAGCAGTTCTTC. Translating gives CASSLGTSATYNEQFF.

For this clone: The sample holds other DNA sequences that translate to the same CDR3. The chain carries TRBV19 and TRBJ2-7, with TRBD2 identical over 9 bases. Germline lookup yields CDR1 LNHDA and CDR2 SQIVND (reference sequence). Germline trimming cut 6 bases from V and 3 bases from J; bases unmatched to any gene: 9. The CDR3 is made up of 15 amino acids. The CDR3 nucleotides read TGTGCCAGTAGCTGGAGACTAGCGGAGAGCTACGAGCAGTACTTC. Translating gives CASSWRLAESYEQYF.

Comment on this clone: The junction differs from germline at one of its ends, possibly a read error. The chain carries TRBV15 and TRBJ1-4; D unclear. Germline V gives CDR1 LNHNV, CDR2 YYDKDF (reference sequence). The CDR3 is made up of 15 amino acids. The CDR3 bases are TGTGCCACCAGTAGAGATGGGGTAATGAATGAAAAACTGTTTTTT. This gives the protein CATSRDGVMNEKLFF.

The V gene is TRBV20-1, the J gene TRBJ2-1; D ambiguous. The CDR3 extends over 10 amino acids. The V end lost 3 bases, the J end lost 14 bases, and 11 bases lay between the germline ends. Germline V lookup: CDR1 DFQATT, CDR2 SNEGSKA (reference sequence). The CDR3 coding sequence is TGCAGTGCTAGGAGGCAGAGAAAGTTCTTC. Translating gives CSARRQRKFF.

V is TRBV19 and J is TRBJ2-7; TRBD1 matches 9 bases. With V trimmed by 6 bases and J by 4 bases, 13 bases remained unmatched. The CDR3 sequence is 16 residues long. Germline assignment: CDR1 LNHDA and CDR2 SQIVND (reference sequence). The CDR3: CASSLTGGLGLYEQYF. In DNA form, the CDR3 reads TGTGCCAGTAGCCTTACAGGGGGCTTGGGTCTGTACGAGCAGTACTTC. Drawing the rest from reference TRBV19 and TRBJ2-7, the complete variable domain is DGGITQSPKYLFRKEGQNVTLSCEQNLNHDAMYWYRQDPGQGLRLIYYSQIVNDFQKGDIAEGYSVSREKKESFPLTVTSAQKNPTAFYLCASSLTGGLGLYEQYFGPGTRLTVT.

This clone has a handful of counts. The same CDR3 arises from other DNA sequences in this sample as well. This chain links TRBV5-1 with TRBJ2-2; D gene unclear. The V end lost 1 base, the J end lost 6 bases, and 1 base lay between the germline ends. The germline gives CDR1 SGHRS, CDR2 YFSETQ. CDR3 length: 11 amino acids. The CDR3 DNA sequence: TGCGCCAGCAGCTTGTCCGGGGAGCTGTTTTTT. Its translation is CASSLSGELFF.

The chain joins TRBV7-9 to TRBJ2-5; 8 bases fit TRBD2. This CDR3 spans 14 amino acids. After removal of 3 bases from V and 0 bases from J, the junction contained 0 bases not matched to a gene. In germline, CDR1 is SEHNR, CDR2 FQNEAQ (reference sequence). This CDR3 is CASSFSGDQETQYF. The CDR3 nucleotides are TGTGCCAGCAGCTTTAGCGGGGACCAAGAGACCCAGTACTTC. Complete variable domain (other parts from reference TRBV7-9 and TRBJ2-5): DTGVSQNPRHKITKRGQNVTFRCDPISEHNRLYWYRQTLGQGPEFLTYFQNEAQLEKSRLLSDRFSAERPKGSFSTLEIQRTEQGDSAMYLCASSFSGDQETQYFGPGTRLLVL.

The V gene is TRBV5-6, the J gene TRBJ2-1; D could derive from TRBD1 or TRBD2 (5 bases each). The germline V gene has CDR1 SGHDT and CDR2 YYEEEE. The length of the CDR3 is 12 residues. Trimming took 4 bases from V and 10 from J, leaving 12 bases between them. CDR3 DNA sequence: TGTGCCAGCAGCATGGGACGGGTGGAGCAGTTCTTC. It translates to CASSMGRVEQFF.

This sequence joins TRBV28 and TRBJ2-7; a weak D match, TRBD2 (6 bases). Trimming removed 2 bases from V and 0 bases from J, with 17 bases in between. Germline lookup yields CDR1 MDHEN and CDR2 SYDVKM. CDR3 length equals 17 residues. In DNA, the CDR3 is TGTGCCAGCAGTTTACTCGGGGGTAGCGTATACTCCTACGAGCAGTACTTC. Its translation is CASSLLGGSVYSYEQYF. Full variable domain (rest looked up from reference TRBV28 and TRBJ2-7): DVKVTQSSRYLVKRTGEKVFLECVQDMDHENMFWYRQDPGLGLRLIYFSYDVKMKEKGDIPEGYSVSREKKERFSLILESASTNQTSMYLCASSLLGGSVYSYEQYFGPGTRLTVT.

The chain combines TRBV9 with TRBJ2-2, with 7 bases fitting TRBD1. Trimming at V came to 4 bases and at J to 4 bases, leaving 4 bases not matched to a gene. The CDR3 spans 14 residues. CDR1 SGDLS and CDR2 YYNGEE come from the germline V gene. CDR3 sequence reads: CASSRDRLTGELFF. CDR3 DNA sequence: TGTGCCAGCAGCAGGGACAGACTCACCGGGGAGCTGTTTTTT.

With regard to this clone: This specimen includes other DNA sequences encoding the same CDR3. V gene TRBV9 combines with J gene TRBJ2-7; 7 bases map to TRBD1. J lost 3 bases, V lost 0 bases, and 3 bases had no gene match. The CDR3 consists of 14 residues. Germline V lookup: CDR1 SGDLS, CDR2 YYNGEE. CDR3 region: CASSVGQGNYEQYF. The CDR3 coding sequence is TGTGCCAGCAGCGTAGGACAGGGAAACTACGAGCAGTACTTC.

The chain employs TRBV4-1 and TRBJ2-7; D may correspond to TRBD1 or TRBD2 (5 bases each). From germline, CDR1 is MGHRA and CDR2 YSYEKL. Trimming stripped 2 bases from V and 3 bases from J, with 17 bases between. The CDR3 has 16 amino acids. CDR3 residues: CASSQPSGTGNYEQYF. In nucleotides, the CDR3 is TGCGCCAGCAGCCAACCCTCCGGGACCGGGAACTACGAGCAGTACTTC.